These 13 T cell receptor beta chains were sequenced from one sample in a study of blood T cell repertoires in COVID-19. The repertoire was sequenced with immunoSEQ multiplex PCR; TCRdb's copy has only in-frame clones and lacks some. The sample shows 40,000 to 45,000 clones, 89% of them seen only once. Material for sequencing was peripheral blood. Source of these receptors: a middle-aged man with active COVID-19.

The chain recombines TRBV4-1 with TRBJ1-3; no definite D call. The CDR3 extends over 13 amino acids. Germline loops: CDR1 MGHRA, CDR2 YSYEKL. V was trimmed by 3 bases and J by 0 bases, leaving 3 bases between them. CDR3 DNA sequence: TGCGCCAGCAGCCATCTCTCTGGAAACACCATATATTTT. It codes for CASSHLSGNTIYF.

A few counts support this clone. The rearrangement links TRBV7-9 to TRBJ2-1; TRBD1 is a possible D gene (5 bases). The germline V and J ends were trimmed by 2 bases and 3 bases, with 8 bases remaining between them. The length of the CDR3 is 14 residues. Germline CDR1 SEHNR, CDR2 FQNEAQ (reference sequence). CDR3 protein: CASSLSDSYNEQFF. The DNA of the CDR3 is TGTGCCAGCAGCTTATCAGACAGCTACAATGAGCAGTTCTTC.

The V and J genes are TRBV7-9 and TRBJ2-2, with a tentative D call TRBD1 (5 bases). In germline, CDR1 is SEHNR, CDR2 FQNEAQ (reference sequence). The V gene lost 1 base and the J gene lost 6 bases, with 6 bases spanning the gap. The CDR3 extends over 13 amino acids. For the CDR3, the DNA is TGTGCCAGCAGCTTAGTAGGGGCCGGGGAGCTGTTTTTT. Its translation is CASSLVGAGELFF.

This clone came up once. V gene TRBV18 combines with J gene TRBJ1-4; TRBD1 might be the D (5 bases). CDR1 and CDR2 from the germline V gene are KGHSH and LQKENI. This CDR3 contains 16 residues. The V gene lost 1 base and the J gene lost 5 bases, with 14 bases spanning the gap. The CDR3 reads CASSPLRGDGNEKLFF. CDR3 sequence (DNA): TGTGCCAGCTCACCACTCCGGGGGGACGGGAATGAAAAACTGTTTTTT.

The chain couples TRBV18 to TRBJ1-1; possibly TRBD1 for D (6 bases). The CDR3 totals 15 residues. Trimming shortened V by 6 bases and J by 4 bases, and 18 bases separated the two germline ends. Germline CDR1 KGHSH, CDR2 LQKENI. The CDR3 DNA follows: TGTGCCAGCTCCGTCTCTTCTCGGGGGGCCACTGAAGCTTTCTTT. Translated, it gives CASSVSSRGATEAFF.

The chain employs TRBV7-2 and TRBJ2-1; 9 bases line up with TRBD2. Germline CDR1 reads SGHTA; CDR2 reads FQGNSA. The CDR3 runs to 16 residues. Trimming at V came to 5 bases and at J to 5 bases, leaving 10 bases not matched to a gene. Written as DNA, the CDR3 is TGTGCCAGCAGCATTATAGCGGGAGAGGGACACAATGAGCAGTTCTTC. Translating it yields CASSIIAGEGHNEQFF.

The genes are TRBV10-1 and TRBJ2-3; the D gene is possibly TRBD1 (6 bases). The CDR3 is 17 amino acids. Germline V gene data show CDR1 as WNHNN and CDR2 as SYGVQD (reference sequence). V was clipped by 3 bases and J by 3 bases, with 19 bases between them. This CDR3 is CASSERLTLQGTDTQYF. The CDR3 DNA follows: TGCGCCAGCAGTGAACGGTTGACGTTACAGGGAACAGATACGCAGTATTTT.

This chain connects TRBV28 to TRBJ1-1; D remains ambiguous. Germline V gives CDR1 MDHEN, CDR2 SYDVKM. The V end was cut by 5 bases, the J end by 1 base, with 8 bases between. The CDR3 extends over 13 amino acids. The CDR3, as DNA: TGTGCCAGCAGTCGGGAGAGGAACACTGAAGCTTTCTTT. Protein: CASSRERNTEAFF.

CDR3 amino acids: CASSLRTGSYREQFF. CDR3 DNA: TGTGCCAGCAGTTTAAGAACAGGAAGCTACCGTGAGCAGTTCTTC. This chain links TRBV28 with TRBJ2-1; a weak D match, TRBD1 (5 bases). The CDR3 sequence is 15 residues long. V was clipped by 2 bases and J by 9 bases, with 17 bases between them. CDR1 and CDR2 from the germline V gene are MDHEN and SYDVKM.

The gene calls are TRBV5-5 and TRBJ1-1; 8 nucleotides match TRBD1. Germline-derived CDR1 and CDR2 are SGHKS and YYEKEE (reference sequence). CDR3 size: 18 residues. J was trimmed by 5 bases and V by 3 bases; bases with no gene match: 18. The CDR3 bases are TGTGCCAGCAGCTCAGGTTTTACAGGGGCAGGGGGCGCGACTGAAGCTTTCTTT. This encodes CASSSGFTGAGGATEAFF.

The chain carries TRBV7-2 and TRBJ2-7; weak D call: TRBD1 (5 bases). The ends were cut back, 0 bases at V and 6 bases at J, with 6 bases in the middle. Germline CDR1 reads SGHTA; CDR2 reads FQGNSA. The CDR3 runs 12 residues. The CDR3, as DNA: TGTGCCAGCAGCTTAGCAAGGGGCGAGCAGTACTTC. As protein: CASSLARGEQYF.

In DNA form, the CDR3 reads TGTGCCAGCAGCCCCCAGAACTATGGCTACACCTTC. This translates into CASSPQNYGYTF. J is TRBJ1-2 and V is TRBV9; D is ambiguous. The V gene's germline CDR1 is SGDLS and CDR2 YYNGEE. V lost 4 bases and J lost 2, with 6 bases in between. CDR3 size: 12 residues.

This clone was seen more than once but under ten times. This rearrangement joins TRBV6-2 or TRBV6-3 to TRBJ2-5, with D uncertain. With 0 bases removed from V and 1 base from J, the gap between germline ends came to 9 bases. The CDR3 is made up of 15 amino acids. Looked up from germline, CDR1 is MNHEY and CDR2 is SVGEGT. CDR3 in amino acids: CASSYSNALQETQYF. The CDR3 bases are TGTGCCAGCAGTTACTCGAACGCACTCCAAGAGACCCAGTACTTC.